The 27 T cell receptor beta chains below were found in one sample sequenced in a study of CD8 T cells in Susac syndrome. RNA in amounts of roughly 0.5 to 1 ug was reverse transcribed with random hexamers. Using its own MiXCR run on the immunoSEQ multiplex PCR reads, TCRdb lists one record per CDR3 protein. The sample has under 200,000 distinct CDR3 sequences; roughly 95% are singletons. The source material was CD4+ T cells from PBMCs. The receptor set was obtained from a human donor with Susac syndrome.

V is TRBV5-6 and J is TRBJ2-2, with no clear D. Trimming left V 1 base short and J 2 bases short, with 9 bases between. The germline V gene encodes CDR1 SGHDT and CDR2 YYEEEE. CDR3 length: 15 residues. CDR3 protein: CASSLRAGNTGELFF. CDR3 coding DNA: TGTGCCAGCAGCTTGAGGGCAGGCAACACCGGGGAGCTGTTTTTT.

The rearrangement joins TRBV12-3 or TRBV12-4 to TRBJ1-1; 7 bases map to TRBD1. Trimming at V came to 7 bases and at J to 5 bases, leaving 13 bases not matched to a gene. This CDR3 is 15 amino acids long. The CDR3 reads CASTRTGQAATEAFF. The CDR3 DNA follows: TGTGCCAGCACCCGAACTGGACAGGCGGCTACTGAAGCTTTCTTT.

This chain links TRBV11-1 with TRBJ1-2; D is ambiguous. Germline CDR1 reads SGHAT; CDR2 reads FQDESV (reference sequence). The CDR3 is made up of 14 amino acids. Trimming pared 0 bases from V and 3 bases from J, leaving 8 bases between. This CDR3 reads CASSLAGGYYGYTF. In DNA form, the CDR3 reads TGTGCCAGCAGCTTAGCCGGCGGATACTATGGCTACACCTTC.

The chain carries TRBV6-2 or TRBV6-3 and TRBJ2-5; D uncertain. The germline V gene has CDR1 MNHEY and CDR2 SVGEGT. CDR3 length equals 12 residues. The V end was cut by 5 bases, the J end by 4 bases, with 8 bases between. This chain's CDR3 is CASSNPLETQYF. CDR3 coding DNA: TGTGCCAGCAGTAACCCTCTAGAGACCCAGTACTTC.

The chain has TRBV6-6 and TRBJ1-5; 7 bases agree with TRBD1. CDR1 and CDR2 from the germline V gene are MNHNY and SVGAGI (reference sequence). The CDR3 is made up of 16 amino acids. V was clipped by 7 bases and J by 3 bases; unmatched bases: 12. CDR3 sequence (DNA): TGTGCCAGCACCAACGGGAGGGGGCGAGACAATCAGCCCCAGCATTTT. This sequence encodes CASTNGRGRDNQPQHF.

The rearrangement joins TRBV30 to TRBJ1-6; 8 bases agree with TRBD1. From germline, CDR1 is GTSNPN and CDR2 SVGIG (reference sequence). The CDR3 contains 16 residues. J lost 1 base, V lost 7 bases, and 9 bases had no gene match. CDR3 residues: CASRAGGFSYNSPLHF. The CDR3 nucleotides read TGTGCCTCTAGGGCAGGGGGCTTTTCCTATAATTCACCCCTCCACTTT.

This chain joins TRBV6-6 and TRBJ2-2, with 12 bases fitting TRBD1. V gave up 5 bases and J gave up 6 bases; unmatched junction bases: 7. This CDR3 region has 16 residues. Germline V gene sequence: CDR1 MNHNY, CDR2 SVGAGI (reference sequence). The CDR3 loop is CASSRMGQGAAGELFF. In DNA, the CDR3 is TGTGCCAGCAGTCGAATGGGACAGGGGGCCGCCGGGGAGCTGTTTTTT.

This chain uses TRBV12-3 or TRBV12-4 with TRBJ2-7; tentative D call: TRBD2 (7 bases). This CDR3 has 14 amino acids. V lost 1 base and J 6 bases, leaving 13 bases between the germline ends. The CDR3 sequence is CASSLGGGLFEQYF. CDR3 nucleotide sequence: TGTGCCAGCAGTTTAGGCGGGGGCCTATTCGAGCAGTACTTC.

The gene calls are TRBV3-1 and TRBJ2-7, with D possibly TRBD2 on 5 matching bases. The CDR3 extends over 14 amino acids. Deletions cut 5 bases from V and 6 bases from J, with 17 bases between. Germline loops: CDR1 LGHDT, CDR2 YNNKEL (reference sequence). This CDR3 reads CASSSVYRGSEQYF. CDR3 DNA: TGTGCCAGCAGCTCCGTTTACCGGGGAAGCGAGCAGTACTTC.

This rearrangement joins TRBV20-1 to TRBJ2-6; 7 bases line up with TRBD1. Looked up from germline, CDR1 is DFQATT and CDR2 is SNEGSKA (reference sequence). The CDR3 sequence is 17 residues long. V dropped 0 bases and J dropped 0; count of bases not matched to a gene: 5. The CDR3 loop reads CSARERTGRSGANVLTF. Written as DNA, the CDR3 is TGCAGTGCTAGAGAAAGGACAGGACGCTCTGGGGCCAACGTCCTGACTTTC.

This clonotype appeared a single time. The J gene is TRBJ1-1, the V gene TRBV19; D is unresolved. The germline V gene has CDR1 LNHDA and CDR2 SQIVND (reference sequence). With 9 bases removed from V and 2 bases from J, the gap between germline ends came to 13 bases. The CDR3 has 13 residues. The CDR3 region has the DNA TGTGCCAGCCGCGGTGAGACAAACACTGAAGCTTTCTTT. It encodes CASRGETNTEAFF.

V is TRBV14 and J is TRBJ1-2, with D possibly being TRBD1 (5 bases). The CDR3 consists of 14 residues. CDR1 and CDR2 (germline): SGHDN, FVKESK. The V end lost 6 bases, the J end lost 4 bases, and 15 bases lay between the germline ends. This CDR3 reads CASSRRETPYGYTF. Written as DNA, the CDR3 is TGTGCCAGCAGTCGCAGGGAAACACCCTATGGCTACACCTTC.

The rearrangement joins TRBV30 to TRBJ1-1; no clear D gene. The CDR3 length is 13 residues. From germline, CDR1 is GTSNPN and CDR2 SVGIG (reference sequence). Trimming pared 0 bases from V and 5 bases from J, leaving 10 bases between. The CDR3 DNA reads TGTGCCTGGAGTGTAGTGGGTAGAACTGAAGCTTTCTTT. It is translated as CAWSVVGRTEAFF.

The rearrangement uses TRBV30 and TRBJ2-5, with no clear D. The CDR3 sequence is 12 residues long. Trimming pared 0 bases from V and 5 bases from J, leaving 7 bases between. Germline assignment: CDR1 GTSNPN and CDR2 SVGIG (reference sequence). The CDR3 is CAWSVGRETQYF. CDR3 sequence (DNA): TGTGCCTGGAGTGTAGGCCGCGAGACCCAGTACTTC.

This clonotype was seen a single time. The chain has TRBV29-1 and TRBJ1-1; D not certain. This CDR3 comprises 12 residues. Trimming pared 8 bases from V and 1 base from J, leaving 11 bases between. Germline CDR1 reads SQVTM; CDR2 reads ANQGSEA. The CDR3 spells CSSGVGNTEAFF. As DNA, the CDR3 is TGCAGCTCCGGGGTGGGGAACACTGAAGCTTTCTTT.

This clonotype was seen only a few times. The rearrangement joins TRBV3-1 to TRBJ1-5; D unresolved. The CDR3 is made up of 13 amino acids. Germline V gene lookup returns CDR1 LGHDT and CDR2 YNNKEL (reference sequence). V was shortened by 0 bases and J by 6 bases, with 6 bases between the two germline ends. Here the CDR3 DNA reads TGTGCCAGCAGCCAAGATATGGTTCAGCCCCAGCATTTT. As protein: CASSQDMVQPQHF.

The chain carries TRBV2 and TRBJ1-2, with D unresolved. This CDR3 contains 12 residues. With 2 bases removed from V and 5 bases from J, the gap between germline ends came to 6 bases. Germline values: CDR1 SNHLY, CDR2 FYNNEI. This chain's CDR3 is CASSERVYGYTF. The CDR3 region has the DNA TGTGCCAGCAGTGAAAGAGTATATGGCTACACCTTC.

This CDR3 is CASSFGREVGETQYF. CDR3 DNA sequence: TGTGCCAGCAGTTTCGGGAGGGAAGTGGGGGAGACCCAGTACTTC. This chain connects TRBV12-3 or TRBV12-4 to TRBJ2-5; TRBD2 matches 8 bases. Trimming cost V 3 bases and J 5 bases; bases outside gene matches: 8. CDR3 size: 15 residues.

In its sample, this clonotype was seen a few times. This chain connects TRBV29-1 to TRBJ1-2; D is possibly TRBD1 (6 bases). The germline CDR1 and CDR2 sequences are SQVTM and ANQGSEA. Between the trimmed V and J ends, which lost 1 base and 2 bases, there was a span of 8 bases. The CDR3 is 13 amino acids. CDR3 in DNA: TGCAGCGTTGAAGGCCAGGGGAACTATGGCTACACCTTC. Amino acids: CSVEGQGNYGYTF. Full variable domain (outside the CDR3, taken from reference TRBV29-1 and TRBJ1-2): SAVISQKPSRDICQRGTSLTIQCQVDSQVTMMFWYRQQPGQSLTLIATANQGSEATYESGFVIDKFPISRPNLTFSTLTVSNMSPEDSSIYLCSVEGQGNYGYTFGSGTRLTVV.

The chain combines TRBV12-3 or TRBV12-4 with TRBJ1-2; D possibly corresponds to TRBD1 (5 bases). Trimming pared 4 bases from V and 5 bases from J, leaving 11 bases between. This CDR3 is built from 13 residues. The CDR3 sequence is CASSSRVNYGYTF. CDR3 sequence (DNA): TGTGCCAGCAGTTCCAGGGTCAATTATGGCTACACCTTC.

The CDR3 loop is CASSLRRESEKLFF. The CDR3 bases are TGTGCCAGCAGCTTGCGGAGGGAGAGTGAAAAACTGTTTTTT. The rearrangement links TRBV5-4 to TRBJ1-4; no clear D gene. This CDR3 comprises 14 residues. The V end was cut by 1 base, the J end by 7 bases, with 11 bases between. Germline-derived CDR1 and CDR2 are SGHNT and YYREEE (reference sequence). Combining the CDR3 with reference TRBV5-4 and TRBJ1-4 gives the whole variable domain ETGVTQSPTHLIKTRGQQVTLRCSSQSGHNTVSWYQQALGQGPQFIFQYYREEENGRGNFPPRFSGLQFPNYSSELNVNALELDDSALYLCASSLRRESEKLFFGSGTQLSVL.

This rearrangement joins TRBV7-2 to TRBJ2-7, with a weak D call TRBD2 (6 bases). CDR1 is SGHTA and CDR2 is FQGNSA in the germline V gene. Trimming took 3 bases from V and 0 from J, leaving 12 bases between them. The CDR3 has 15 amino acids. The CDR3: CASSFTVGSSYEQYF. In nucleotides, the CDR3 is TGTGCCAGCAGCTTCACGGTCGGGAGCTCCTACGAGCAGTACTTC.

This clonotype was recorded a few times. The chain is built from TRBV7-3 and TRBJ2-5; perhaps TRBD1 as D (7 bases). V lost 5 bases to trimming and J lost 4 bases, with 11 bases between them. The CDR3 covers 13 residues. Germline V gene data show CDR1 as SGHTA and CDR2 as FQGTGA. This CDR3 is CASSPQGGETQYF. CDR3 in DNA: TGTGCCAGCAGCCCCCAGGGGGGAGAGACCCAGTACTTC.

This sequence joins TRBV11-2 and TRBJ2-2; no firm D call. Trimming pared 4 bases from V and 5 bases from J, leaving 8 bases between. The CDR3 is made up of 13 amino acids. Germline V gives CDR1 SGHAT, CDR2 FQNNGV. For the CDR3, the DNA is TGTGCCAGCAGCTCAATAAGGACCGGGGAGCTGTTTTTT. This sequence encodes CASSSIRTGELFF.

The chain has TRBV20-1 and TRBJ1-5; unclear D gene. Germline values: CDR1 DFQATT, CDR2 SNEGSKA (reference sequence). The V and J ends lost 6 bases and 0 bases respectively, with 12 bases between them. The CDR3 sequence is 14 residues long. The CDR3 DNA reads TGCAGTGCCGACACGGGAGGTAGCAATCAGCCCCAGCATTTT. Amino acids: CSADTGGSNQPQHF.

This rearrangement joins TRBV29-1 to TRBJ1-2; TRBD1 is a possible D gene (6 bases). The CDR3 sequence is 14 residues long. The V and J ends lost 1 base and 3 bases respectively, with 12 bases between them. The germline gives CDR1 SQVTM, CDR2 ANQGSEA. Here the CDR3 DNA reads TGCAGCGTTGAAGGCGGGGCAGGGGACTATGGCTACACCTTC. Translation: CSVEGGAGDYGYTF.

The chain is built from TRBV24-1 and TRBJ2-1, with D tentatively TRBD1 (5 bases). The CDR3 consists of 16 residues. Germline V lookup: CDR1 KGHDR, CDR2 SFDVKD. V was clipped by 3 bases and J by 6 bases, with 17 bases between them. CDR3 DNA sequence: TGTGCCACCAGTGATAAGAGGCCAGGTCAGGGCAATGAGCAGTTCTTC. Residues: CATSDKRPGQGNEQFF.